The clone carrying this T cell receptor beta chain showed up just a few times. Its antigen remains unknown. The study reverse transcribed the entire isolated RNA, so it sequenced expressed TCRB transcripts. Clones were read by immunoSEQ multiplex PCR, and TCRdb kept only the in-frame ones, dropping some. The sample yields 250,000 to 300,000 clones, over 11% seen once. The sample is drawn from a study of beta chain features in type 1 diabetes. General observations from the study: Researchers report that Type 1 diabetes patients had moderately but significantly shorter TCRB CDR3s across all four CD4+ subsets.

Germline lookup yields CDR1 KGHSH and CDR2 LQKENI. V was pared by 2 bases and J by 1 base, with 8 bases between. CDR3 length equals 14 residues. This receptor was taken from a man younger than 45 with type 1 diabetes. Sequenced material: naive CD4+ T cells from blood. The chain has TRBV18 and TRBJ1-1; D is undetermined. In nucleotides, the CDR3 is TGTGCCAGCTCACCAGGGCAGGCGAACACTGAAGCTTTCTTT. Translation gives CASSPGQANTEAFF.